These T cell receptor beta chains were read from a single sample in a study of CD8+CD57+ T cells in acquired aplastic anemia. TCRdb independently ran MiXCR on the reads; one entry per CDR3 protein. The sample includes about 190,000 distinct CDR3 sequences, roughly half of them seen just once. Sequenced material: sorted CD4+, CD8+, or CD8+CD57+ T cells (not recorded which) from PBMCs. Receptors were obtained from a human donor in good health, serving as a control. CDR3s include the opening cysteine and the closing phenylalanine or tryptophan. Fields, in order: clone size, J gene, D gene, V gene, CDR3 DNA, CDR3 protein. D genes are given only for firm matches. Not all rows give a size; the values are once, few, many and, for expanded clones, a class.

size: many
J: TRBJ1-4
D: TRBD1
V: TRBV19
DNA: TGTGCCAGTAGTATGTACCCGGGAGGGGGCGATGAAAAACTGTTTTTT
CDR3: CASSMYPGGGDEKLFF

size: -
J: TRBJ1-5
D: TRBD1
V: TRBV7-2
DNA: TGTGCCAGCAGCTTAGCGACAGGGTCCACAATCTTACCCCAGCATTTT
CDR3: CASSLATGSTILPQHF

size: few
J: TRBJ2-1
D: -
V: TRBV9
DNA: TGTGCCAGCAGCGTAGACGGAAGTCACAATGAGCAGTTCTTC
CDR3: CASSVDGSHNEQFF

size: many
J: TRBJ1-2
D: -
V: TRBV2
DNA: TGTGCCAGCAGACCCTTAGCTAACTATGGCTACACCTTC
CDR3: CASRPLANYGYTF

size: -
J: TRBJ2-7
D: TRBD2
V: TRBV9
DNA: TGTGCCAGCAGGCCCACTAGCGCCTACGAGCAGTACTTC
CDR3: CASRPTSAYEQYF

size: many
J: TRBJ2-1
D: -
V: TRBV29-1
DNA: TGCAGCGTTGAAGCTGTGGTTAGTGAGCAGTTCTTC
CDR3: CSVEAVVSEQFF

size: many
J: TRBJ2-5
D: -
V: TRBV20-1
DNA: TGCAGTGCTAGATCGGTCGTACGGGGGCGAGTAAAGACCCAGTACTTC
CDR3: CSARSVVRGRVKTQYF

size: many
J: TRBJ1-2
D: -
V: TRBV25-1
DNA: TGTGCCAGCATCCCGGCAGGAGGTGGGGACTATGGCTACACCTTC
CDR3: CASIPAGGGDYGYTF

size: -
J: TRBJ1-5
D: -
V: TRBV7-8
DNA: TGTGCCAGCAGCATTAATAGGGATCAGCCCCAGCATTTT
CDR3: CASSINRDQPQHF

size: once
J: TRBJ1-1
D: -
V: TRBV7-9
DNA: TGTGCCAGCAGCTTAGGAGTCACTGAAGCTTTCTTT
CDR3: CASSLGVTEAFF

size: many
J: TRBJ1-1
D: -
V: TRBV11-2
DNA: TGTGCCAGCAGCTTAGAGGGGCCGAACACTGAAGCTTTCTTT
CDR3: CASSLEGPNTEAFF

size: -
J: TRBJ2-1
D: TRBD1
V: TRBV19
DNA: TGTGCAAGTATAGGAGCGTGGACAGGGGGATACAATGAGCAGTTCTTC
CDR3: CASIGAWTGGYNEQFF

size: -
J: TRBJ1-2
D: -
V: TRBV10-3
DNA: TGTGCCATCAAGGGGGGGAACGGGGTTGGGGGCTACACCTTC
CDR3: CAIKGGNGVGGYTF

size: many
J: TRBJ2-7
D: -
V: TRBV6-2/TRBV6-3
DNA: TGTGCCAGCAGCCCTTTATGGGGGGACTACGAGCAGTACTTC
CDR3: CASSPLWGDYEQYF

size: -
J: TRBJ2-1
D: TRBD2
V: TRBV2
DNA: TGTGCCGGCAGTGGATATACTAGCGGGGGGGCCGATGAGCAGTTCTTC
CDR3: CAGSGYTSGGADEQFF

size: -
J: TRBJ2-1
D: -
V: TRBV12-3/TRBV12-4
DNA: TGTGCCAGCATCGGGCAGACTAAGAACAATGAGCAGTTCTTC
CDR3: CASIGQTKNNEQFF

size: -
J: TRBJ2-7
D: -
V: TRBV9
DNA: -
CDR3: CASPEDSAMYFCASGRDGPYEQYF

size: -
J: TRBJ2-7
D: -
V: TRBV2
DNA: TGTGCCAGCGCCAAGAGGGCCACGTACGAGCAGTACTTC
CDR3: CASAKRATYEQYF

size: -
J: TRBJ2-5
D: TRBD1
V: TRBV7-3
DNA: TGTGCCAGCAGCTTAAGACAGGGGTTCCAAGAGACCCAGTACTTC
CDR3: CASSLRQGFQETQYF

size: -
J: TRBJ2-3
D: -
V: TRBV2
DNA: TGTGCCACCAGACTTGGGACCATCGATACGCAGTATTTT
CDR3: CATRLGTIDTQYF

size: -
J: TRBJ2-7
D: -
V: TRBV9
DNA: TGTGCCAGCAGTGGCGACATGATTTCCTACGAGCAGTACTTC
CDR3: CASSGDMISYEQYF

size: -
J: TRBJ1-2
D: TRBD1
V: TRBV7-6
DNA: TGTGCCAGCAGCGGACAGGGAAGCTCTGGAAACACCTTC
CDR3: CASSGQGSSGNTF

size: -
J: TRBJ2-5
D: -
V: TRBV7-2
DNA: TGTGCCAGCAGCCCCGGCGTAGAGACCCAGTACTTC
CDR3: CASSPGVETQYF

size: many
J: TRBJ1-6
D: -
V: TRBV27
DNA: TGTGCCAGCAGCTACAAATTTGCGGGCGGGAATTCACCCCTCCACTTT
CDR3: CASSYKFAGGNSPLHF

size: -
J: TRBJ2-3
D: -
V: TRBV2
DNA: TGTGCCAGCAGTGAGGGCAAGCGGGCAGATACGCAGTATTTT
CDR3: CASSEGKRADTQYF

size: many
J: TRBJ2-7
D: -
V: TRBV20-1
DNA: TGCAGTGCTAGAGATATTGCCCGAACCTACGAGCAGTACTTC
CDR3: CSARDIARTYEQYF

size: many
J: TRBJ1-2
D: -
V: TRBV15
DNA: TGTGCCACCAGCAGAGACCCAATAGGGGGGGCTGCGGGCTACACCTTC
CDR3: CATSRDPIGGAAGYTF

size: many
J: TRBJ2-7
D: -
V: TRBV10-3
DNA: TGTGCCATCAGTGAGTCGACGGCAGTCGGCGAGCAGTACTTC
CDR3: CAISESTAVGEQYF

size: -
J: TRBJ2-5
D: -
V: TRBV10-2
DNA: TGCGCCAGCAGAATGGGAGAGACCCAGTACTTC
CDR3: CASRMGETQYF

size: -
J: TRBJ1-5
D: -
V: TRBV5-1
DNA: TGCGCCAGCAGCTTGGAGGGCAGGGATGGTCAGCCCCAGCATTTT
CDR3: CASSLEGRDGQPQHF

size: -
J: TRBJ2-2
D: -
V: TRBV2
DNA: TGTGCCAGCAGCTTGGATCTGAGCACCGGGGAGCTGTTTTTT
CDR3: CASSLDLSTGELFF

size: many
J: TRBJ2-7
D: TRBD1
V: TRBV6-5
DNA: TGTGCCAGCAGTTCCCCCAGGCCCCGGACAGGGGGCATTTACGAGCAGTACTTC
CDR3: CASSSPRPRTGGIYEQYF

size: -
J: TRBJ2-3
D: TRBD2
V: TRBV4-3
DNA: TGCGCCAGCAGCCAAAGCGGGGCTAGCGGGGATTTAAGCACAGATACGCAGTATTTT
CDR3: CASSQSGASGDLSTDTQYF

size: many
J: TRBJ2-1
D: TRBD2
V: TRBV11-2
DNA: TGTGCCAGCAGCCGACTAGCGGGTAGGGCTTACAATGAGCAGTTCTTC
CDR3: CASSRLAGRAYNEQFF

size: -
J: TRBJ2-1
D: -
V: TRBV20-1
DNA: TGCAGTGCTAGCACAACCCGACTAGTTCGGCAGCAGTTCTTC
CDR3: CSASTTRLVRQQFF

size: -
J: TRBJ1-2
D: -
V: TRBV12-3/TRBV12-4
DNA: TGTGCCAGCAGCCTAAGGATTGGATATGGCTACACCTTC
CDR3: CASSLRIGYGYTF

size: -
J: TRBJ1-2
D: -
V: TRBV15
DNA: TGTGCCACCAGCAGACAATTGGACGGGTGGAACGGCTACACCTTC
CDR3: CATSRQLDGWNGYTF

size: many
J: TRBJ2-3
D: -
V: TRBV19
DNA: TGTGCCAGTAGTATGGCAGCAGATACGCAGTATTTT
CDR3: CASSMAADTQYF

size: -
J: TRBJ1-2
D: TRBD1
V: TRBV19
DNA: TGTGCCAGTAGTACGCTCGGGACAGGGCCTAACTATGGCTACACCTTC
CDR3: CASSTLGTGPNYGYTF

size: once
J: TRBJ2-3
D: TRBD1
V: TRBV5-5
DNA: TGTGCCAGCAGTTACCTTCAAACAGGGGCCGCAAGGATGTATTTT
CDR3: CASSYLQTGAARMYF

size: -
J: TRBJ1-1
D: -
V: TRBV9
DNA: TGCGCCAGCAGCCGGGATGCCGTGAACACTGAAGCTTTCTTT
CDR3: CASSRDAVNTEAFF

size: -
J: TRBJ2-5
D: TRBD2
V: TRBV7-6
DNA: TGTGCCAGCAGCCCCGGGACTAGCGTTGGGGAGACCCAGTACTTC
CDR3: CASSPGTSVGETQYF

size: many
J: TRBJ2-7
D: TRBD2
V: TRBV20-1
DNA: TGCAGTGCTAAATCCGCCGCTAGCGGGGGGACCTACGAGCAGTACTTC
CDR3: CSAKSAASGGTYEQYF

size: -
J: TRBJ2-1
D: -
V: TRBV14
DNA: TGTGCCAGCAGTTCTCGGGACACCGGCTACAATGAGCAGTTCTTC
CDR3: CASSSRDTGYNEQFF

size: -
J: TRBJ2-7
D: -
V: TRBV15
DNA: TGTGCCACCAGCAGAAGTGTAGGGGGGGGTTCCTACGAGCAGTACTTC
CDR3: CATSRSVGGGSYEQYF

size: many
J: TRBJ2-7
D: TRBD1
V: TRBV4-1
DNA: TGCGCCAGCAGCCAAGGACAGGGGGCAACTGGCGAGCAGTACTTC
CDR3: CASSQGQGATGEQYF

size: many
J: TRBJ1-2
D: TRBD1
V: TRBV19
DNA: TGTGCCAGTAGTCCCGGGACAGGGGGCCGAGGTGGCTACACCTTC
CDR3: CASSPGTGGRGGYTF

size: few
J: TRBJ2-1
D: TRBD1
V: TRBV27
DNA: TGTGCCAGCAGGCTTAGAGAAGGACAGGACAATGAGCAGTTCTTC
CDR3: CASRLREGQDNEQFF

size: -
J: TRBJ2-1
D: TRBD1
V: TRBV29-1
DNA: TGCAGCGTTGAAGATGACAGGGCCCCTTGGATTTCCTACAATGAGCAGTTCTTC
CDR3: CSVEDDRAPWISYNEQFF